The clone carrying this T cell receptor (beta chain) was observed a handful of times. Its antigen is unidentified. This sample stems from a study of Graves' ophthalmopathy and Graves' hyperthyroidism. The PBMCs had their origin in 10 ml of fresh peripheral blood. Study outcomes and limitations: Progression of ophthalmopathy was predicted by the model with roughly 71% sensitivity and under 85% specificity.

The study amplified TCR beta CDR3 regions using RNA transcripts. An initial RT-PCR round employing HTBI primers preceded a second-round multiplex PCR. TCRdb re-called the multiplex PCR reads through MiXCR, storing one row per CDR3 protein. Of about 740,000 distinct CDR3 sequences in the sample, 40% were seen once. This TCR was recovered from an adult man with Graves' ophthalmopathy. Material: peripheral blood.

The CDR3 nucleotides read TGCAGTGCTAGGGGGACGGGTTACCTCTCTAACTATGGCTACACCTTC. Translating it yields CSARGTGYLSNYGYTF. V and J are TRBV20-1 and TRBJ1-2, with a tentative D call TRBD1 (5 bases). Germline values: CDR1 DFQATT, CDR2 SNEGSKA (reference sequence). The ends were cut back, 3 bases at V and 0 bases at J, with 17 bases in the middle. This CDR3 spans 16 amino acids.